This T cell receptor beta chain comes out of a study of T cell responses to AZD1222 COVID-19 vaccine. The wider study: Second doses were pooled across both intervals (about 4 or about 12 weeks). Points from the study as a whole: There were repertoire samples only from the period after the peak T cell response. Among vaccine-associated CD4 TCRs, coverage spanned spike, with dominance at 160-218 and 743-854. It should be noted that donors were predominantly white British and more often female, and clonal diversity was possibly underestimated.

Only in-frame clones appear in the TCRdb table, and some are missing; sequencing was by immunoSEQ multiplex PCR. This table holds some 120,000 clones, about 88% found once. CDR1 and CDR2 from the germline V gene are KGHDR and SFDVKD. This CDR3 region has 17 residues. Losses at the gene ends were 12 bases for V and 1 base for J; bases not matched to a gene: 15. Note on this clone: Its cognate antigen is unknown.

The sample here was peripheral blood, taken on day 0 of AZD1222 vaccination. The receptor's source is an adult in good health. The chain employs TRBV24-1 and TRBJ2-3; 10 positions agree with TRBD2. The CDR3 DNA is TGTGCCTCCGTCAGACTAGCGGGTGGGCTGGGCACAGATACGCAGTATTTT. As protein: CASVRLAGGLGTDTQYF.